These 16 T cell receptor beta chains originate from one sample sequenced in a study of shared clonotypes between healthy human individuals. CD45RO-negative, CCR7-selected cells formed the naive CD8 fraction, which excluded terminally differentiated effector memory CD45RA+ cells. Some clones are missing from TCRdb's copy, which holds only in-frame ones; the method was immunoSEQ multiplex PCR. The sample yields about 590,000 clones, just under 97% seen once. The sample taken for sequencing was naive CD8+ T cells sorted from blood. All receptors derive from a woman aged 25 to 39 in good health.

This clone was detected only once. The same CDR3 also results from other DNA sequences found in this sample. The gene calls are TRBV5-6 and TRBJ2-5; no clear D gene. V was cut by 0 bases and J by 3 bases, with 6 bases left in between. Germline loops: CDR1 SGHDT, CDR2 YYEEEE. The CDR3 contains 13 residues. The CDR3 region has the DNA TGTGCCAGCAGCTTGGGACTCGAAGAGACCCAGTACTTC. Translation gives CASSLGLEETQYF.

V and J are TRBV14 and TRBJ2-7; 10 nucleotides match TRBD1. Germline assignment: CDR1 SGHDN and CDR2 FVKESK. The CDR3 totals 15 residues. The V segment lost 2 bases and the J segment 4 bases; nucleotides outside the gene matches: 5. CDR3 protein: CASSQTGTGVYEQYF. CDR3 DNA sequence: TGTGCCAGCAGCCAAACCGGGACAGGGGTGTACGAGCAGTACTTC.

The genes are TRBV27 and TRBJ2-2; tentative D call: TRBD2 (5 bases). The germline V gene has CDR1 MNHEY and CDR2 SMNVEV (reference sequence). V shed 6 bases and J shed 0 bases, with 20 bases lying between them. CDR3 length equals 18 residues. The chain's CDR3 is CASSRISSLDTNTGELFF. CDR3 DNA: TGTGCCAGCAGCAGGATCTCTAGCCTCGACACGAACACCGGGGAGCTGTTTTTT.

This chain links TRBV6-9 with TRBJ1-1; the D gene is possibly TRBD1 (6 bases). The V end lost 6 bases, the J end lost 2 bases, and 22 bases lay between the germline ends. The CDR3 length is 17 residues. Germline V gene lookup returns CDR1 MNHGY and CDR2 SVAAGI. The CDR3 DNA is TGTGCCAGCAGGGTCGCAGGGGACCCGTTCCCTAACACTGAAGCTTTCTTT. Its translation is CASRVAGDPFPNTEAFF.

The gene calls are TRBV5-4 and TRBJ1-2; maybe TRBD1 (5 bases). The germline V gene has CDR1 SGHNT and CDR2 YYREEE (reference sequence). Trimming shortened V by 0 bases and J by 4 bases, and 13 bases separated the two germline ends. The CDR3 contains 15 residues. DNA of the CDR3: TGTGCCAGCAGCTTGGGACAAGCGGGGGTCTATGGCTACACCTTC. It specifies CASSLGQAGVYGYTF.

V and J are TRBV19 and TRBJ2-1; D is ambiguous. Germline V lookup: CDR1 LNHDA, CDR2 SQIVND (reference sequence). Trimming pared 8 bases from V and 0 bases from J, leaving 20 bases between. The CDR3 contains 17 residues. The CDR3 loop is CASGPRLAQISYNEQFF. Written as DNA, the CDR3 is TGTGCCAGTGGCCCCCGTTTGGCGCAAATCTCCTACAATGAGCAGTTCTTC.

This clone showed up just once. The genes are TRBV4-1 and TRBJ2-7, with TRBD2 matching over 13 bases. The CDR3 has 16 amino acids. Germline V gives CDR1 MGHRA, CDR2 YSYEKL. With 3 bases clipped from V and 4 bases from J, the junction kept 6 bases outside the gene matches. CDR3: CASSQAPGLAGYEQYF. The CDR3 nucleotides read TGCGCCAGCAGCCAGGCTCCGGGACTAGCGGGGTACGAGCAGTACTTC.

The V and J genes are TRBV27 and TRBJ2-7; 8 bases map to TRBD1. The CDR3 is 15 residues long. Germline values: CDR1 MNHEY, CDR2 SMNVEV (reference sequence). V shed 5 bases and J 7 bases; nucleotides not matched to a gene: 13. The CDR3 sequence: CASSPGTGLGREQYF. In DNA form, the CDR3 reads TGTGCCAGCAGTCCAGGGACAGGACTTGGGAGAGAGCAGTACTTC.

V gene TRBV19 combines with J gene TRBJ1-2; D not certain. The germline V gene encodes CDR1 LNHDA and CDR2 SQIVND (reference sequence). Trimming removed 3 bases from V and 2 bases from J, with 10 bases in between. CDR3 length equals 14 residues. The CDR3 here is CASSMRALNYGYTF. Written as DNA, the CDR3 is TGTGCCAGTAGTATGCGGGCATTAAACTATGGCTACACCTTC.

The chain recombines TRBV19 with TRBJ2-7; a weak D match, TRBD2 (6 bases). Germline V lookup: CDR1 LNHDA, CDR2 SQIVND (reference sequence). V lost 5 bases to trimming and J lost 2 bases, with 10 bases between them. This CDR3 has 13 amino acids. CDR3: CASSAGSPYEQYF. CDR3 sequence (DNA): TGTGCCAGTAGTGCCGGGAGCCCCTACGAGCAGTACTTC.

The chain is built from TRBV27 and TRBJ2-3; 12 bases agree with TRBD2. Germline CDR1 MNHEY, CDR2 SMNVEV (reference sequence). After removal of 6 bases from V and 7 bases from J, the junction contained 11 bases not matched to a gene. CDR3 length: 16 residues. DNA of the CDR3: TGTGCCAGCAGCACCACCGGGACTAGCGGGCAAAATACGCAGTATTTT. This encodes CASSTTGTSGQNTQYF.

The chain joins TRBV30 to TRBJ2-7, with TRBD2 identical over 10 bases. CDR1 GTSNPN and CDR2 SVGIG come from the germline V gene (reference sequence). CDR3 length: 13 residues. Trimming removed 4 bases from V and 3 bases from J; junction bases left unmatched: 3. CDR3 bases: TGTGCCTGGAAGGCTAGCGGGAGCTACGAGCAGTACTTC. This encodes CAWKASGSYEQYF.

The chain employs TRBV19 and TRBJ1-5; D gene uncertain. CDR3 length: 12 residues. Germline assignment: CDR1 LNHDA and CDR2 SQIVND (reference sequence). Trimming left V 7 bases short and J 9 bases short, with 13 bases between. CDR3 amino acids: CASNKAKGPQHF. The CDR3 DNA reads as TGTGCCAGTAATAAGGCAAAGGGGCCCCAGCATTTT.

The chain links TRBV2 to TRBJ2-7; a possible D gene is TRBD1 (6 bases). The V end was cut by 1 base, the J end by 0 bases, with 10 bases between. Germline loops: CDR1 SNHLY, CDR2 FYNNEI. CDR3 size: 15 residues. The CDR3 bases are TGTGCCAGCAGTGAAGATGGGACATCCTCCTACGAGCAGTACTTC. It specifies CASSEDGTSSYEQYF.

Details on this clone: The same CDR3 is also encoded by other DNA sequences in this sample. The genes are TRBV6-6 and TRBJ2-7, with D possibly TRBD2 on 5 matching bases. The V end was cut by 2 bases, the J end by 0 bases, with 8 bases between. CDR1 and CDR2 from the germline V gene are MNHNY and SVGAGI (reference sequence). The length of the CDR3 is 14 residues. Written as DNA, the CDR3 is TGTGCCAGCAGTTACGGCGGAGGCTCCTACGAGCAGTACTTC. This translates into CASSYGGGSYEQYF.

The chain recombines TRBV28 with TRBJ1-2; TRBD1 aligns across 7 bases. Germline CDR1 is MDHEN and CDR2 is SYDVKM. The junction had 7 bases not matched to a gene; V was cut back by 5 bases and J by 4 bases. This CDR3 has 14 amino acids. The CDR3 DNA reads as TGTGCCAGCAGTGGGACAGACCAGACCTATGGCTACACCTTC. It codes for CASSGTDQTYGYTF.